This is a list of T cell receptor beta chains from one sample in a study of cytotoxic CD8 clonotypes in ibrutinib-treated CLL. Only in-frame clones appear in the TCRdb table, and some are missing; sequencing was by immunoSEQ multiplex PCR. The table includes 110,000 to 150,000 clones, around three quarters detected once. The sequencing here drew on PBMCs, taken after 12 months of ibrutinib treatment. These TCRs come from a human donor with chronic lymphocytic leukemia. Each CDR3 is given with its conserved first and last residue. D genes are given only for firm matches.

v_gene	j_gene	d_gene	CDR3nt	CDR3aa
TRBV7-3	TRBJ2-7	TRBD2	TGTGCCAGCAGGTCAACCGGGGGGTCCTACGAGCAGTACTTC	CASRSTGGSYEQYF
TRBV19	TRBJ2-7	NA	TGTGCCAGTAGTATACAGGGGCCCTCCGAGCAGTACTTC	CASSIQGPSEQYF
TRBV6-5	TRBJ2-3	TRBD2	TGTGCCAGCAGTGGACTAGCGTTGCATGATACGCAGTATTTT	CASSGLALHDTQYF
TRBV27	TRBJ2-4	NA	TGTGCCAGCAGTCCAATACTGCTAGCCAAAAACATTCAGTACTTC	CASSPILLAKNIQYF
TRBV6-5	TRBJ2-7	TRBD2	TGTGCCAGCAGTTACAGTCTAGCGGGAGGGTACGAGCAGTACTTC	CASSYSLAGGYEQYF
TRBV18	TRBJ2-3	TRBD2	TGTGCCAGCTCACCCCGCGGCGGGACTAGCGGTGGGGATACGCAGTATTTT	CASSPRGGTSGGDTQYF
TRBV5-6	TRBJ1-1	NA	TGTGCCAGCAGTTTTATAGTCTGGGATGGAATTGCTGAAGCTTTCTTT	CASSFIVWDGIAEAFF
TRBV2	TRBJ2-5	NA	TGTGCCAGCAGTAGACAGGGGAGGGAAGAGACCCAGTACTTC	CASSRQGREETQYF
TRBV19	TRBJ2-3	NA	TGTGCCAGTAGTATGCAGGCCAACGGCCCAGATACGCAGTATTTT	CASSMQANGPDTQYF
TRBV28	TRBJ2-7	NA	TGTGCCAGCAAACCCTCCGGGACGGCGGAGTACGAGCAGTACTTC	CASKPSGTAEYEQYF
TRBV28	TRBJ2-1	TRBD2	TGTGCCAGCAGTCGGACTAGTACCTACAATGAGCAGTTCTTC	CASSRTSTYNEQFF
TRBV30	TRBJ1-3	NA	TGTGCCTGGAGTGTACTGGGGAGCTCTGGAAACACCATATATTTT	CAWSVLGSSGNTIYF
TRBV7-2	TRBJ2-1	NA	TGTGCCAGCAGCTTCACCATCTACAATGAGCAGTTCTTC	CASSFTIYNEQFF